This T cell receptor (beta chain) is drawn from a study of T cell responses to AZD1222 COVID-19 vaccine (dated by TCRdb to the early 2020s). In the study overall: A total of about 240 trial participants underwent TCR sequencing, of whom some 210 received two doses of AZD1222 and 26 received two doses of the MenACWY control vaccine. Trial participants were enrolled by age into subgroups of 18-55, 56-69 and 70-plus years, and around 150, 29 and 61 TCR-sequenced participants, respectively, were included in these subgroups. General study outcomes and caveats: Conclusions about previously exposed vaccinees were limited because only six AZD1222 recipients were SARS-CoV-2 seropositive at baseline. No day 14 peak-response samples were available, so repertoires were characterized only after the peak T cell response. After two AZD1222 doses, spike-specific TCR breadth and depth were significantly higher than at day 0 and than in MenACWY recipients. Participants were mostly white British, with more females than males. The authors suggested clonal diversity may have been underestimated. Reportedly, close to half of the unique spike-specific TCRs recognized epitopes lying outside the regions that are mutated in the B.1.351 and B.1.1.7 variants. The 56-69-year group was small, and its depth increase did not reach significance, likely because of low power. The whole spike protein was spanned by vaccine-associated CD4 TCRs, and dominant responses were seen in regions 160-218 and 743-854.

This specimen's time point label, interpreted: about 28 days (+/-7) after the second vaccine dose. Because spike-specific TCR depth and breadth did not differ between the two schedules, AZD1222 recipients who got a second dose at roughly 4 weeks were pooled with those who got a second dose at roughly 12 weeks. Vaccinee samples were obtained from the UK trials COV001 and COV002, which included a single-blind randomized controlled phase 2/3 trial of AZD1222 (ChAdOx1 nCoV-19) in healthy adults. For TCRbeta chain sequencing, PBMC samples from trial participants were taken at day 0 and at day 28 after the second dose. The CDR3 regions of human TCRbeta chains were analyzed by immunosequencing. On the study's bioinformatics: TCRs in the repertoires were matched against a reference library of SARS-CoV-2-specific TCRs that had been generated with the MIRA antigen-specificity platform. Breadth was defined as the fraction of unique TCRs that were SARS-CoV-2-associated, and depth was defined as the fraction of total T cells that were SARS-CoV-2-associated. Using the MIRA data, every spike-specific TCR was mapped to the spike region that the TCR reacted to and assigned to either a CD4 or a CD8 class. Log10-transformed breadth and depth values were compared by one-way ANOVA with Sidak's multiple comparisons tests. The source is immuneACCESS, and TCRdb retained only in-frame sequences with V and J called. Part of the clones is not carried over; for the studies checked, unresolved V genes explain less than half of this, and the remainder is unexplained. V and J calls and clone size are copied from that table; D and trimming were computed from the DNA. The sample table shows tens of thousands of clones, and about 93% are seen once. Jointly, the top ten make up around 2.9% of the sample.

Spanning cysteine to phenylalanine, the CDR3 consists of 12 amino acids. Solely the CDR3 DNA is kept, with 36 bases framed from the first base. Trimming takes 5 bases from V and 4 bases from J, and the germline ends sit 5 bases apart. The CDR1 and CDR2 encoded by the germline V gene (reference sequence) are MNHEY and SMNVEV. A word on this clone: Its antigen remains unidentified. No base quality information exists; no much larger clone differs at one position.

The source was peripheral blood, collected 28 days after the second AZD1222 dose. The origin of this receptor is an adult who received the AZD1222 COVID-19 vaccine. This sequence uses TRBV27 and TRBJ2-2; no D gene is confidently identified. The DNA is TGTGCCAGCAGTCACACCACCGGGGAGCTGTTTTTT. The translation is CASSHTTGELFF.